The rows below give T cell receptor beta chains drawn from one sample of a study of a mutant IDH1 vaccine in newly diagnosed glioma. No cognate antigen is known for these TCRs. Produced via immunoSEQ multiplex PCR; TCRdb's table is partial and in-frame only. The sample has about 56,000 clones, less than 90% seen once. This material consisted of PBMCs, taken from a glioma patient whose treatment included an IDH1 peptide vaccine. The receptors originated from a woman in her forties or fifties with glioma. The CDR3 runs from the conserved cysteine through the conserved F or W. Each record gives: CDR3 length, D gene, clone size, V gene, J gene, CDR3 DNA, CDR3 protein. A D gene is named only where the DNA matches it firmly. Expanded clones are given a class, and other clones once, few, many or no size at all.

>15|TRBD1|-|TRBV4-1|TRBJ1-4
TGCGCCAGCAGCCAAGACGGGACAGGGGGTGAAAAACTGTTTTTT
CASSQDGTGGEKLFF
>13|-|-|TRBV2|TRBJ1-1
TGTGCCAGCAATACGGGGCTGAACACTGAAGCTTTCTTT
CASNTGLNTEAFF
>15|TRBD1|-|TRBV19|TRBJ1-1
TGTGCCAGTAGTATAGGGTGGACAGGGAAGACTGAAGCTTTCTTT
CASSIGWTGKTEAFF
>13|-|once|TRBV15|TRBJ2-3
TGTGCCACCAGCCCCCCTACTCTCAACGCGCAGTATTTT
CATSPPTLNAQYF
>15|TRBD1|-|TRBV27|TRBJ2-1
TGTGCCAGCAGTTTCGACGGGACAGGGAACAATGAGCAGTTCTTC
CASSFDGTGNNEQFF
>13|-|few|TRBV7-3|TRBJ1-1
TGTGCCAGCAGCACCAGGGGAGGCACTGAAGCTTTCTTT
CASSTRGGTEAFF
>12|TRBD1|few|TRBV28|TRBJ1-2
TGTGCCAGCCGACAGGGATCTTATGGCTACACCTTC
CASRQGSYGYTF
>14|-|-|TRBV27|TRBJ1-6
TGTGCCAGCAGTCTGGACAGCTATAATTCACCCCTCCACTTT
CASSLDSYNSPLHF
>13|-|few|TRBV4-2|TRBJ1-5
TGTGCCAGCAGCCAAGATTCGGATCAGCCCCAGCATTTT
CASSQDSDQPQHF
>13|-|-|TRBV5-4|TRBJ1-2
TGTGCCAGCAGATTGGAGGCAGGGTTGGGCTACACCTTC
CASRLEAGLGYTF
>15|TRBD2|-|TRBV7-2|TRBJ2-2
TGTGCCAGCAGCCTGACTAGCGGGGAAACCGGGGAGCTGTTTTTT
CASSLTSGETGELFF
>9|-|-|TRBV30|TRBJ1-2
TGTGAGGGTACAGGCGGCTACACCTTC
CEGTGGYTF
>18|-|once|TRBV6-1|TRBJ1-5
TGTGCCAGCAGTGAAGCTCCCCGTTCCGCGAGGAGCAATCAGCCCCAGCATTTT
CASSEAPRSARSNQPQHF
>13|TRBD1|few|TRBV10-3|TRBJ1-1
TGTGCCATCAGTACAGGGGAGGGGACTGAAGCTTTCTTT
CAISTGEGTEAFF
>13|-|-|TRBV5-1|TRBJ2-7
TGCGCCAGCAGCTCCGGGAGTTCCCACGAGCAGTACTTC
CASSSGSSHEQYF
>16|TRBD1|-|TRBV7-9|TRBJ1-5
TGTGCCAGCAGCCGAACGCGACAGGGGAATTCGGAGCCCCAGCATTTT
CASSRTRQGNSEPQHF
>15|TRBD1|-|TRBV6-4|TRBJ1-2
TGTGCCAGCACGCCCGGTGCGGGACAGAACTATGGCTACACCTTC
CASTPGAGQNYGYTF
>16|TRBD2|-|TRBV15|TRBJ2-3
TGTGCCACCAGCAGGGGGGGACTACTCTTCACAGATACGCAGTATTTT
CATSRGGLLFTDTQYF
>13|-|-|TRBV13|TRBJ2-7
TGTGCCAGCAGCTTAGACAGGACCTACGAGCAGTACTTC
CASSLDRTYEQYF
>12|-|few|TRBV15|TRBJ1-6
TGTGCCACCAGCGCTGTATCTTCACCCCTCCACTTT
CATSAVSSPLHF
>17|TRBD1|-|TRBV10-3|TRBJ2-7
TGTGCCATCAGTGCCGGCCCGGGACAGGGGGCATCCTACGAGCAGTACTTC
CAISAGPGQGASYEQYF
>13|-|-|TRBV14|TRBJ1-2
TGTGCCAGCAGCCAAGATCTTAGGAGGGGCTACACCTTC
CASSQDLRRGYTF
>12|-|-|TRBV5-1|TRBJ2-7
TGCGCCAGCAGCTTGGTCGGGGGCGAGCAGTACTTC
CASSLVGGEQYF
>13|TRBD1|-|TRBV5-1|TRBJ1-2
TGCGCCAGCAGGTGGGACAGTAACTATGGCTACACCTTC
CASRWDSNYGYTF
>14|TRBD1|-|TRBV5-1|TRBJ1-2
TGCGCCAGCAGCAGGGACAGGGAAAGGTATGGCTACACCTTC
CASSRDRERYGYTF
>16|-|-|TRBV9|TRBJ2-7
TGTGCCAGCAGCCCCCGCCGACAGGCTTTCTCCTACGAGCAGTACTTC
CASSPRRQAFSYEQYF
>13|-|-|TRBV6-1|TRBJ2-7
TGTGCCAGCCTGCTAGGGAGGAGCCACGAGCAGTACTTC
CASLLGRSHEQYF
>16|TRBD2|once|TRBV4-2|TRBJ2-5
TGTGCCAGCAGCCAAGGAGATGGACTAGCCCGGGAGACCCAGTACTTC
CASSQGDGLARETQYF
>15|TRBD2|-|TRBV28|TRBJ2-7
TGTGCCAGCACCCCGTCGGGCCTAGCGGGGTGGGAGCAGTACTTC
CASTPSGLAGWEQYF
>14|TRBD1|-|TRBV18|TRBJ1-6
TGTGCCAGCTCACCGACAGGGATGGGAACACCCCTCCACTTT
CASSPTGMGTPLHF
>16|-|-|TRBV27|TRBJ1-1
TGTGCCAGCAGTCCTTCGGGGACCTCCGGGAACACTGAAGCTTTCTTT
CASSPSGTSGNTEAFF
>14|-|once|TRBV30|TRBJ2-2
TGTGCCTGGAGTGAGTGGACAATAGGTGGGGAGCTGTTTTTT
CAWSEWTIGGELFF
>15|-|-|TRBV6-5|TRBJ1-1
TGTGCCAGCAGGATTTACCATACCCGAGACACTGAAGCTTTCTTT
CASRIYHTRDTEAFF
>12|-|-|TRBV19|TRBJ1-5
TGTGCCAGCAGTGACAGCAATCAGCCCCAGCATTTT
CASSDSNQPQHF
>12|-|-|TRBV28|TRBJ1-1
TGTGCCAGCAGTTTGGGGTACACTGAAGCTTTCTTT
CASSLGYTEAFF
>16|-|-|TRBV28|TRBJ2-3
TGTGCCAGCAGTTCCCGCGGGGACTTCGTCACAGATACGCAGTATTTT
CASSSRGDFVTDTQYF
>14|-|-|TRBV14|TRBJ2-7
TGTGCCAGCAGCCCTCTCCGGGACATTAGTGAGCAGTACTTC
CASSPLRDISEQYF
>16|-|-|TRBV7-9|TRBJ2-1
TGTGCCAGCAGCCACTTACTAGCACTTTTGGGCAATGAGCAGTTCTTC
CASSHLLALLGNEQFF
>14|-|once|TRBV21-1|TRBJ1-2
TGTGCCAGCAGCAGTCCACAGAGAAACTATGGCTACACCTTC
CASSSPQRNYGYTF
>14|-|-|TRBV5-6|TRBJ1-6
TGTGCCAGCAGCGGGGGTTTTAGTAGTTCACCCCTCCACTTT
CASSGGFSSSPLHF
>14|TRBD2|-|TRBV6-5|TRBJ2-5
TGTGCCAGCCGTAGCGGGGGGGCCTTAGAGACCCAGTACTTC
CASRSGGALETQYF
>14|-|-|TRBV11-1|TRBJ1-2
TGTGCCAGCAGCTTGAACGGACTATCCTATGGCTACACCTTC
CASSLNGLSYGYTF
>16|TRBD1|-|TRBV18|TRBJ1-4
TGTGCCAGCTCACCACCGAGCACAGGGGGCTTCGGGAAACTGTTTTTT
CASSPPSTGGFGKLFF
>15|-|once|TRBV4-1|TRBJ2-7
TGCGCCAGCAGCCAAGAGGTAATTAGCACCTACGAGCAGTACTTC
CASSQEVISTYEQYF
>15|-|-|TRBV9|TRBJ1-1
TGTGCCAGCAGCGCCCAGGACAGCCCCAACACTGAAGCTTTCTTT
CASSAQDSPNTEAFF
>18|TRBD1|-|TRBV18|TRBJ2-5
TGTGCCAGCTCACCGCAATTCGCCGGGACAGGGGCTAGGGAGACCCAGTACTTC
CASSPQFAGTGARETQYF
>15|-|-|TRBV7-2|TRBJ2-5
TGTGCCAGCAGCTTATATTATGGGGGGCGGGAGACCCAGTACTTC
CASSLYYGGRETQYF
>13|-|-|TRBV25-1|TRBJ2-2
TGTGCCAGCAGTGGACCTAACACCGGGGAGCTGTTTTTT
CASSGPNTGELFF
>14|-|-|TRBV19|TRBJ2-2
TGTGCCAGTAGTATAGAGGGGCGGACCGGGGAGCTGTTTTTT
CASSIEGRTGELFF
>13|TRBD1|-|TRBV7-3|TRBJ1-2
TGTGCCAGCAGCGACAGGACAGGGCTGGGCTACACCTTC
CASSDRTGLGYTF
>13|-|-|TRBV29-1|TRBJ2-5
TGCAGCGTTGAAAAGGGCGGGGCGGGGACCCAGTACTTC
CSVEKGGAGTQYF